This T cell receptor beta chain was captured in a study of T cell responses to AZD1222 COVID-19 vaccine. The repertoire was sequenced with immunoSEQ multiplex PCR; TCRdb's copy has only in-frame clones and lacks some. The sample records 60,000 to 100,000 clones, roughly 94% being singletons. The CDR3 loop spans 12 amino acids. V was cut by 10 bases and J by 4 bases, with 13 bases left in between. The J gene is TRBJ1-1, the V gene TRBV12-3 or TRBV12-4; no clear D gene. The sequenced sample was peripheral blood, obtained on day 0 of MenACWY control vaccination. This TCR came from an adult in good health. CDR3 nucleotide sequence: TGTGCCACGACTCAGGTGGGCACTGAAGCTTTCTTT. This translates into CATTQVGTEAFF.